These T cell receptor beta chains were read from a single sample in a study of long-term antiretroviral therapy in people with HIV. The data were produced by immunoSEQ multiplex PCR, yet TCRdb's version contains in-frame clones alone and is incomplete. The sample contains 20,000 to 25,000 clones, about 88% of which appear only once. This specimen consisted of unsorted PBMCs, obtained 0.6 years after starting antiretroviral therapy. These receptors were obtained from a man in his 60s with HIV. Both conserved end residues are trimmed from each CDR3. The order of the fields is V gene, D gene, J gene, CDR3 protein. D genes are given only for firm matches.

V: TRBV18
D: .
J: TRBJ2-7
CDR3: ASSPPGTYEQY

V: TRBV25-1
D: .
J: TRBJ1-4
CDR3: ASSESGARGANEKLF

V: TRBV19
D: TRBD1
J: TRBJ2-7
CDR3: ASSMGQGRDDYEQY

V: TRBV4-1
D: TRBD2
J: TRBJ2-1
CDR3: ASSQGLAEFNEQF

V: TRBV9
D: .
J: TRBJ2-2
CDR3: ASSVRGTSNTGELF

V: TRBV6-6
D: .
J: TRBJ1-6
CDR3: ASSSDASSYNSPLH

V: TRBV12-5
D: .
J: TRBJ1-3
CDR3: ASGSLEGGSGNTIY

V: TRBV27
D: .
J: TRBJ1-2
CDR3: ASSLVREGGYT

V: TRBV6-4
D: TRBD2
J: TRBJ2-7
CDR3: AAGGEGREQY

V: TRBV5-5
D: .
J: TRBJ1-4
CDR3: ASRKGSGDLSNEKLF

V: TRBV4-1
D: .
J: TRBJ1-1
CDR3: ASSQGVGVLNTEAF

V: TRBV28
D: .
J: TRBJ1-2
CDR3: ASSFLDSSTNGYT

V: TRBV11-2
D: .
J: TRBJ2-7
CDR3: ASNLDRPTYEQY

V: TRBV11-2
D: TRBD2
J: TRBJ2-3
CDR3: ASSKTGGAIGITDTQY

V: TRBV28
D: .
J: TRBJ1-2
CDR3: ASSFRQGTPYGYT

V: TRBV11-2
D: .
J: TRBJ1-5
CDR3: ASSFTGADQPQH

V: TRBV28
D: .
J: TRBJ1-1
CDR3: ASYRNTEAF

V: TRBV7-2
D: TRBD1
J: TRBJ1-2
CDR3: ASRTPGWDRDGYT

V: TRBV6-1
D: .
J: TRBJ2-5
CDR3: ASSEMMSVGTQY

V: TRBV7-2
D: .
J: TRBJ2-3
CDR3: ASSLSWRADTQY

V: TRBV5-1
D: TRBD2
J: TRBJ2-3
CDR3: ASSLEVSGSSTDTQY

V: TRBV18
D: .
J: TRBJ2-1
CDR3: ASSPAQGGTYNEQF

V: TRBV18
D: .
J: TRBJ2-7
CDR3: ASSRGTEPYEQY

V: TRBV6-5
D: .
J: TRBJ2-7
CDR3: ASGRGRIYEQY

V: TRBV21-1
D: .
J: TRBJ1-4
CDR3: ARGNRDPGNEKLF

V: TRBV19
D: .
J: TRBJ2-5
CDR3: ASSPRLRRDGETQY

V: TRBV19
D: TRBD1
J: TRBJ1-1
CDR3: ASMGTGGRRTEAF

V: TRBV7-9
D: .
J: TRBJ1-4
CDR3: ASSTGTLYGEKLF

V: TRBV9
D: TRBD1
J: TRBJ1-2
CDR3: ASSVRDRGDYGYT

V: TRBV11-2
D: .
J: TRBJ1-2
CDR3: ASSLWGGDVAGYT

V: TRBV5-1
D: TRBD1
J: TRBJ1-2
CDR3: ASSAGQQRLDYGYT

V: TRBV5-1
D: .
J: TRBJ1-1
CDR3: ASSSTRGNTEAF

V: TRBV10-3
D: .
J: TRBJ1-3
CDR3: AISQQGSTSGNTIY

V: TRBV7-2
D: .
J: TRBJ2-2
CDR3: ASSQTDRGPGELF

V: TRBV7-2
D: .
J: TRBJ2-3
CDR3: ASSLSPGASTDTQY

V: TRBV30
D: TRBD1
J: TRBJ2-2
CDR3: AVSGTGGPGELF

V: TRBV7-3
D: .
J: TRBJ1-2
CDR3: ASSDQGLGYT

V: TRBV5-4
D: .
J: TRBJ1-1
CDR3: ASSSPGSGNTEAF

V: TRBV2
D: TRBD2
J: TRBJ2-7
CDR3: ASNRLAGSHEQY

V: TRBV28
D: .
J: TRBJ2-7
CDR3: ASSLRGRSYEQY

V: TRBV29-1
D: .
J: TRBJ1-1
CDR3: SVVGGDLKAF

V: TRBV15
D: TRBD1
J: TRBJ1-3
CDR3: ATSKDHRDSLNTIY

V: TRBV6-1
D: .
J: TRBJ1-1
CDR3: ASRDPGQRLEAF

V: TRBV11-3
D: .
J: TRBJ2-7
CDR3: ASSSGPLATYEQY

V: TRBV15
D: .
J: TRBJ1-2
CDR3: ATSSPTRGDGYT

V: TRBV23-1
D: .
J: TRBJ1-5
CDR3: ASNQNRGGNQPQH

V: TRBV5-1
D: .
J: TRBJ2-6
CDR3: ASSIRSSSGANVLT

V: TRBV19
D: TRBD1
J: TRBJ1-1
CDR3: ASSTPGQRNTEAF